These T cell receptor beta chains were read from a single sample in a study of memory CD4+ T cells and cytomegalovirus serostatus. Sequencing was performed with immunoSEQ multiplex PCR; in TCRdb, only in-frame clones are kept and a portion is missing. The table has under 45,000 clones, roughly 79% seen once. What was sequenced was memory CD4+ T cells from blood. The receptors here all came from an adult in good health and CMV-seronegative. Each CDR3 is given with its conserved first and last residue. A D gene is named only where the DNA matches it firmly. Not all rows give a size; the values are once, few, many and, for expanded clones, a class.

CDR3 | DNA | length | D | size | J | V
CASRGQGNDGYTF | TGTGCCAGCAGGGGACAGGGTAATGATGGCTACACCTTC | 13 | TRBD1 | once | TRBJ1-2 | TRBV25-1
CASSLMGTGGIGANVLTF | TGTGCCAGCAGCTTAATGGGGACAGGGGGCATTGGGGCCAACGTCCTGACTTTC | 18 | TRBD1 | - | TRBJ2-6 | TRBV7-6
CASSPAAAGYTF | TGTGCCAGCAGCCCGGCGGCCGCAGGCTACACCTTC | 12 | - | - | TRBJ1-2 | TRBV6-1
CASSPGGGRGDQPQHF | TGTGCCAGCAGCCCGGGGGGGGGCCGGGGGGATCAGCCCCAGCATTTT | 16 | - | - | TRBJ1-5 | TRBV5-6
CASSFVRTSGGNTNEQFF | TGTGCCAGCAGTTTCGTCCGGACTAGCGGGGGGAATACCAATGAGCAGTTCTTC | 18 | TRBD2 | - | TRBJ2-1 | TRBV27
CSVGGGTDTQYF | TGCAGCGTTGGAGGGGGTACAGATACGCAGTATTTT | 12 | - | - | TRBJ2-3 | TRBV29-1
CASSLAVAGGSYEQYF | TGTGCCAGCAGCTTGGCCGTAGCGGGGGGTTCCTACGAGCAGTACTTC | 16 | TRBD2 | - | TRBJ2-7 | TRBV5-8
CASSDNLGLGNEQFF | TGTGCCAGCAGTGACAACCTCGGGTTGGGCAATGAGCAGTTCTTC | 15 | - | once | TRBJ2-1 | TRBV25-1
CASSLRTGGADTQYF | TGTGCCAGTAGTCTCCGGACAGGGGGCGCAGATACGCAGTATTTT | 15 | TRBD1 | - | TRBJ2-3 | TRBV19
CASSPSLGGLTGELFF | TGTGCCAGCTCACCCTCGTTAGGGGGGCTGACCGGGGAGCTGTTTTTT | 16 | - | few | TRBJ2-2 | TRBV18
CASSRGQGYDNEQFF | TGTGCCAGCTCACGAGGGCAGGGGTATGACAATGAGCAGTTCTTC | 15 | - | - | TRBJ2-1 | TRBV18
CASVHPGTSTDTQYF | TGTGCCAGCGTCCACCCAGGGACTAGCACAGATACGCAGTATTTT | 15 | - | - | TRBJ2-3 | TRBV7-9
CASSSPPLAGGRYRGTQYF | TGTGCCAGCAGCTCCCCCCCTCTAGCGGGGGGACGGTATCGAGGGACCCAGTACTTC | 19 | TRBD2 | - | TRBJ2-5 | TRBV5-6
CASSLISGLNTEAFF | TGCGCCAGCAGCTTGATATCAGGGCTGAACACTGAAGCTTTCTTT | 15 | - | - | TRBJ1-1 | TRBV5-1
CASSLQGAGNEQFF | TGTGCCAGCAGCTTGCAAGGGGCAGGGAATGAGCAGTTCTTC | 14 | - | - | TRBJ2-1 | TRBV5-4